Presented here are 15 T cell receptor beta chains from one specimen sequenced in a study of OX40 agonist ivuxolimab in advanced cancers. The method was immunoSEQ multiplex PCR; TCRdb's version includes in-frame clones alone and lacks a portion of them. This sample carries approximately 45,000 clones, approximately 84% of them seen once, and the ten largest clones take about 15%. The sample consisted of CD4+ or CD8+ T cells sorted from blood, taken in a trial of the OX40 agonist ivuxolimab. The receptor set was obtained from an adult with an advanced solid tumor such as melanoma, head and neck, liver or kidney cancer.

This chain connects TRBV6-5 to TRBJ2-1; D unresolved. CDR1 is MNHEY and CDR2 is SVGAGI in the germline V gene. There are 11 residues in the CDR3. V lost 5 bases and J 2 bases, leaving 1 base between the germline ends. The CDR3 here is CASSPYNEQFF. The CDR3 DNA follows: TGTGCCAGCAGTCCCTACAATGAGCAGTTCTTC.

The V gene is TRBV7-9, the J gene TRBJ1-1; D unresolved. Trimming removed 1 base at V and 1 base at J, with 10 bases between. The germline gives CDR1 SEHNR, CDR2 FQNEAQ (reference sequence). The CDR3 runs to 15 residues. CDR3 region: CASSLDRHRNTEAFF. CDR3 bases: TGTGCCAGCAGCTTAGACCGACACAGGAACACTGAAGCTTTCTTT.

The J gene is TRBJ1-1, the V gene TRBV7-9; 7 bases are shared with TRBD1. The CDR3 is 15 amino acids. V shed 5 bases, J shed 2 bases, and the junction held 8 bases outside the gene matches. Germline CDR1 is SEHNR and CDR2 is FQNEAQ (reference sequence). CDR3 DNA sequence: TGTGCCAGCAGCGCCCACAGGGGACGAAACACTGAAGCTTTCTTT. Residues: CASSAHRGRNTEAFF.

The chain links TRBV4-3 to TRBJ2-7, with 10 bases identical to TRBD2. CDR1 and CDR2 (germline): LGHNA, YSLEER. The CDR3 length is 16 residues. The V gene end was trimmed by 4 bases and the J gene end by 3 bases; junction bases not matched to a gene: 9. CDR3 nucleotides: TGCGCCAGCAGCCCGGGACTTTCTAGCGGGAGCTACGAGCAGTACTTC. Its protein product is CASSPGLSSGSYEQYF.

The table lists this clone with a count of one. The rearrangement uses TRBV18 and TRBJ2-7, with 7 bases that match TRBD1. V shed 3 bases and J 4 bases; nucleotides not matched to a gene: 6. Germline V CDR1 and CDR2: KGHSH, LQKENI. The CDR3 has 14 residues. The CDR3 here is CASSPQGDPYEQYF. The CDR3 nucleotides read TGTGCCAGCTCACCTCAGGGGGACCCATACGAGCAGTACTTC.

CDR3 amino acids: CASRLARAYQETQYF. The CDR3 DNA reads TGTGCAAGTCGCTTAGCGAGAGCCTACCAAGAGACCCAGTACTTC. The V call is TRBV12-2, the J call TRBJ2-5; the DNA was not used to check the table's D call, TRBD2. TRBV12-2 is an annotated pseudogene. The CDR3 runs 15 residues.

A single count supports this clone. The chain couples TRBV6-5 to TRBJ1-2; D unresolved. Trimming took 4 bases from V and 5 from J, leaving 11 bases between them. Germline lookup yields CDR1 MNHEY and CDR2 SVGAGI. The CDR3 totals 13 residues. This CDR3 reads CASSSGPPYGYTF. The CDR3 DNA sequence: TGTGCCAGCAGTTCTGGGCCGCCTTATGGCTACACCTTC.

The gene calls are TRBV11-2 and TRBJ1-6; D unresolved. The CDR3 is 13 amino acids. The V gene lost 4 bases and the J gene lost 10 bases, with 11 bases spanning the gap. CDR1 and CDR2 (germline): SGHAT, FQNNGV. CDR3 sequence reads: CASSYTVNSPLHF. Here the CDR3 DNA reads TGTGCCAGCAGCTATACAGTTAACTCACCCCTCCACTTT.

The chain links TRBV9 to TRBJ2-3, with 8 bases fitting TRBD2. This CDR3 spans 15 amino acids. The V segment lost 3 bases and the J segment 1 base; nucleotides outside the gene matches: 4. CDR1 is SGDLS and CDR2 is YYNGEE in the germline V gene. As DNA, the CDR3 is TGTGCCAGCAGCGGTAGCGGGACGGGCACAGATACGCAGTATTTT. Protein: CASSGSGTGTDTQYF.

This clone is labeled as medium-sized. This rearrangement joins TRBV28 to TRBJ2-5; TRBD2 aligns across 9 bases. The CDR3 has 15 amino acids. Per the germline V gene, CDR1 is MDHEN and CDR2 is SYDVKM. V lost 4 bases, J lost 4 bases, and 7 bases stayed unmatched. The CDR3 protein is CASSSQREEVETQYF. In nucleotides, the CDR3 is TGTGCCAGCAGTTCCCAGCGGGAGGAAGTAGAGACCCAGTACTTC.

The chain uses TRBV27 and TRBJ2-7; D is unclear. Trimming shortened V by 1 base and J by 2 bases, and 9 bases separated the two germline ends. CDR3 length equals 14 residues. Germline V gene lookup returns CDR1 MNHEY and CDR2 SMNVEV (reference sequence). In DNA form, the CDR3 reads TGTGCCAGCAGTTTATATGACACAGCCTACGAGCAGTACTTC. This codes for CASSLYDTAYEQYF.

Concerning this clone itself: The same CDR3 arises from other DNA sequences in this sample as well. The chain couples TRBV19 to TRBJ2-1, with TRBD1 as a possible D gene (5 bases). This CDR3 has 13 residues. The germline CDR1 and CDR2 sequences are LNHDA and SQIVND (reference sequence). The ends were cut back, 3 bases at V and 3 bases at J, with 6 bases in the middle. CDR3 sequence reads: CASSITGYNEQFF. The CDR3 DNA is TGTGCCAGTAGTATCACAGGCTACAATGAGCAGTTCTTC.

The count of this clone is one. This chain connects TRBV7-7 to TRBJ1-1, with D unclear. Germline assignment: CDR1 SSHAT and CDR2 FNYEAQ (reference sequence). The V end lost 4 bases, the J end lost 7 bases, and 16 bases lay between the germline ends. This CDR3 region has 14 residues. DNA for the CDR3: TGTGCCAGCAGCTCTTCTCTCGCGGGTCTTGAAGCTTTCTTT. It yields the protein CASSSSLAGLEAFF.

The chain carries TRBV27 and TRBJ2-2; D unclear. Per germline, CDR1 MNHEY and CDR2 SMNVEV (reference sequence). V was shortened by 2 bases and J by 4 bases, with 2 bases between the two germline ends. The CDR3 consists of 12 residues. CDR3 amino acids: CASSLITGELFF. The CDR3 nucleotides are TGTGCCAGCAGTTTAATCACCGGGGAGCTGTTTTTT.

The chain's CDR3 is CASSPRQESISTDTQYF. The CDR3 DNA follows: TGTGCCAGCAGCCCCCGACAGGAAAGTATTAGCACAGATACGCAGTATTTT. V usage is TRBV7-8 and J usage is TRBJ2-3; a possible D gene is TRBD1 (6 bases). This CDR3 has 17 residues. Deletions cut 5 bases from V and 0 bases from J, with 18 bases between. The germline V gene encodes CDR1 SGHVS and CDR2 FQNEAQ. The full variable domain, rest sourced from reference TRBV7-8 and TRBJ2-3, is GAGVSQSPRYKVAKRGQDVALRCDPISGHVSLFWYQQALGQGPEFLTYFQNEAQLDKSGLPSDRFFAERPEGSVSTLKIQRTQQEDSAVYLCASSPRQESISTDTQYFGPGTRLTVL.